The clone carrying this T cell receptor (beta chain) was detected a few times. The data stem from a study of blood T cell repertoires in COVID-19. Turning to the study itself: From the United States, Italy and Spain came samples of acute and convalescent COVID-19. In each case, the material was cDNA or gDNA derived from T cells, B-cell-depleted T cells, or PBMCs.

V gave up 9 bases and J gave up 1 base; unmatched junction bases: 6. The CDR3 covers 14 residues. Germline V CDR1 and CDR2: MNHEY, SMNVEV (reference sequence). Authors' methods: Scientists estimated how many nucleated cells there were by amplifying reference gene primers. Repertoires were generated with immunoSEQ multiplex PCR, while TCRdb's copy carries only in-frame clones and drops some. V, J and clone size reflect that table, while D and trimming were determined from the DNA. Of 150,000 to 200,000 clones in the sample, 80% to 95% are singletons; the top ten hold about 0.54%. The chain employs TRBV27 and TRBJ1-5, with 7 bases fitting TRBD1. The sequenced sample was peripheral blood. This TCR was sampled from a man in his forties or fifties with acute or convalescent COVID-19. This CDR3 is CASSRQGSNQPQHF. In DNA form, the CDR3 reads TGTGCCAGTAGCCGACAGGGAAGCAATCAGCCCCAGCATTTT.